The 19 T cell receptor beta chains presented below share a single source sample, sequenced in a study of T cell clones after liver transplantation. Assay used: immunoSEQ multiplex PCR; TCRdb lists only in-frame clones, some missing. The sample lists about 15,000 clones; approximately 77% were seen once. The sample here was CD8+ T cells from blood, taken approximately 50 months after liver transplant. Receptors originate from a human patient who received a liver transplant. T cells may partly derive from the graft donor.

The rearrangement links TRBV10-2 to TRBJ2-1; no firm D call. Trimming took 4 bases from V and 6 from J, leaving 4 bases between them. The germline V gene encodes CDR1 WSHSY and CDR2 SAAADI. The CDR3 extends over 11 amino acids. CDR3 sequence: CASSAGNEQFF. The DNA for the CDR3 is TGCGCCAGCAGTGCTGGCAATGAGCAGTTCTTC.

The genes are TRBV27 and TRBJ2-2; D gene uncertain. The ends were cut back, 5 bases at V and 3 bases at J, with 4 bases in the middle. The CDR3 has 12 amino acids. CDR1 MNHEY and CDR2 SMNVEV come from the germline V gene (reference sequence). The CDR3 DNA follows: TGTGCCAGCAGTCCATACACCGGGGAGCTGTTTTTT. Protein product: CASSPYTGELFF.

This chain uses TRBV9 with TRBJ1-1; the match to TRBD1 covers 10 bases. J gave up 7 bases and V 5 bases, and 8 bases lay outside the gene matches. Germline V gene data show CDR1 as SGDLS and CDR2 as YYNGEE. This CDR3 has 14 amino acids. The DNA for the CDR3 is TGTGCCAGCAGGGCTCCCGGGACAGGGGATGAAGCTTTCTTT. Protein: CASRAPGTGDEAFF.

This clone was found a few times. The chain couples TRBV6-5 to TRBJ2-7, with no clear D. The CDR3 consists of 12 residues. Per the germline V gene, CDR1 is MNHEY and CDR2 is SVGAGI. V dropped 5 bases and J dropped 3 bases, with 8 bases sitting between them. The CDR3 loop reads CASSESSYEQYF. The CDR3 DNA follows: TGTGCCAGCAGTGAAAGTAGCTACGAGCAGTACTTC.

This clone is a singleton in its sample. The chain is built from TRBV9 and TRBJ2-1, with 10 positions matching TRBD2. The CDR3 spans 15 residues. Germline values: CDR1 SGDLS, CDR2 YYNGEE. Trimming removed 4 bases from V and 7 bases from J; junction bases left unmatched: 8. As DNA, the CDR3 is TGTGCCAGCAGCCCACTAGCGGGGAACGGGAATGAGCAGTTCTTC. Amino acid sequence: CASSPLAGNGNEQFF.

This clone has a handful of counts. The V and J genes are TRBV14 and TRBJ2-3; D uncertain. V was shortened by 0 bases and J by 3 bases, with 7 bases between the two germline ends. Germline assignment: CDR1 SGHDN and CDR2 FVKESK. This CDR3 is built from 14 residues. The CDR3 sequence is CASSQEETTDTQYF. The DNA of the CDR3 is TGTGCCAGCAGCCAAGAGGAGACTACAGATACGCAGTATTTT.

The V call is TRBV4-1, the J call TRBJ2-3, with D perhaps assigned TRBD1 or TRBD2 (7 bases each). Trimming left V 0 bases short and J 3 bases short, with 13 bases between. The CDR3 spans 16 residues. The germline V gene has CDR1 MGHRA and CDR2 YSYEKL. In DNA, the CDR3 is TGCGCCAGCAGCCAAGAGGGACAGCGGGGTACAGATACGCAGTATTTT. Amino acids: CASSQEGQRGTDTQYF.

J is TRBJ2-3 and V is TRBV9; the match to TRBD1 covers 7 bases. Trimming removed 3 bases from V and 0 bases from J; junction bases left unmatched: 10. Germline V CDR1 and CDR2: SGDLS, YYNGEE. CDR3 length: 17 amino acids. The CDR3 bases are TGTGCCAGCAGCGAAAACCCGGGACAGTCAAGCACAGATACGCAGTATTTT. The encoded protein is CASSENPGQSSTDTQYF.

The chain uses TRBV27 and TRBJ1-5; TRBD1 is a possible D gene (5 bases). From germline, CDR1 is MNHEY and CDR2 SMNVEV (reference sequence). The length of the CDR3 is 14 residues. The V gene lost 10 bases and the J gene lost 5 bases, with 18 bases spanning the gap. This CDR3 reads CATRRGVYHQPQHF. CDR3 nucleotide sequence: TGTGCCACCCGGCGGGGGGTTTATCATCAGCCCCAGCATTTT.

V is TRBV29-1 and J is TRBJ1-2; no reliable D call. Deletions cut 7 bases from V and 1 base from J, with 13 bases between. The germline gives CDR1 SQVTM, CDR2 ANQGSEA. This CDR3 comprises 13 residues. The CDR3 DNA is TGCAGCGCTCAGGACGGGATTAACTATGGCTACACCTTC. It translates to CSAQDGINYGYTF.

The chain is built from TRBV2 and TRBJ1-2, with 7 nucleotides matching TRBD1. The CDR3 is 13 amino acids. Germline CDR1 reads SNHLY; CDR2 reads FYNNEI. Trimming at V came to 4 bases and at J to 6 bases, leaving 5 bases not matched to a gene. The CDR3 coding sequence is TGTGCCAGCAGTGTTGAACAGGGGAATGGCTACACCTTC. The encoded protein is CASSVEQGNGYTF.

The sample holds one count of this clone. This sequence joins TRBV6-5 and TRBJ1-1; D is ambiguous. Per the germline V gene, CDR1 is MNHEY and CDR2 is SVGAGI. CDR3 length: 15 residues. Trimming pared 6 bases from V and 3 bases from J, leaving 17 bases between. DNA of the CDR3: TGTGCCAGCAGGATAACGGGGAATTGGGACACTGAAGCTTTCTTT. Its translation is CASRITGNWDTEAFF.

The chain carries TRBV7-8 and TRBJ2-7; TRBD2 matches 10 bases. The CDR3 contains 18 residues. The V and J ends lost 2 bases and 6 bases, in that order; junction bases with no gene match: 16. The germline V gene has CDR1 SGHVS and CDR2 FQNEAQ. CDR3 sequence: CASSLPERLAGDEREQYF. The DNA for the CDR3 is TGTGCCAGCAGCTTACCGGAGCGGCTAGCGGGAGATGAACGCGAGCAGTACTTC.

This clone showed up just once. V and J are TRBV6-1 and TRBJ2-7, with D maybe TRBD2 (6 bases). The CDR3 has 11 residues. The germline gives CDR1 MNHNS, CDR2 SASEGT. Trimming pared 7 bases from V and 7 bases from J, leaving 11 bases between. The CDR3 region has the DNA TGTGCCAGCACTCCAGGAGGGGAGCAGTACTTC. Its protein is CASTPGGEQYF.

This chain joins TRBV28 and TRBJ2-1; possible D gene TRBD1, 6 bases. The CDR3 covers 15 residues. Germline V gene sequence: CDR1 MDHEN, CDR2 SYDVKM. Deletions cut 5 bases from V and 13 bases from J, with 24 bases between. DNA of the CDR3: TGTGCCAGCAGTACCACAGGGTCCCGGGGAATAGCCCAGTTCTTC. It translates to CASSTTGSRGIAQFF.

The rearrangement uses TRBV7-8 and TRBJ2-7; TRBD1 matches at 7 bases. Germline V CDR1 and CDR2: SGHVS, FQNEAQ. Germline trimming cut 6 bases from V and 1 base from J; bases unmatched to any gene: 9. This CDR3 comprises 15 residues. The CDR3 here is CASRPDRVISYEQYF. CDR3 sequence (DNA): TGTGCCAGCAGACCCGACAGGGTGATTTCCTACGAGCAGTACTTC.

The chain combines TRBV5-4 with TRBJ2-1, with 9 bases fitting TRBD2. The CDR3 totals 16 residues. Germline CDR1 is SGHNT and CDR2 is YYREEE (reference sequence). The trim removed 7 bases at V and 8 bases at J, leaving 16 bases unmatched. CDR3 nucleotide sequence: TGTGCCAGCGGTCTTGATAGTAGCGGGAGTTCCGATGAGCAGTTCTTC. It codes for CASGLDSSGSSDEQFF.

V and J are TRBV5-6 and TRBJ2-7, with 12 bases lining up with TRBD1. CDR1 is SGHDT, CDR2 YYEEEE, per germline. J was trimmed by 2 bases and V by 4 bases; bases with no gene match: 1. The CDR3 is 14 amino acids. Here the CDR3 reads CASSRDRGPYEQYF. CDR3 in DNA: TGTGCCAGCAGCCGGGACAGGGGGCCCTACGAGCAGTACTTC.

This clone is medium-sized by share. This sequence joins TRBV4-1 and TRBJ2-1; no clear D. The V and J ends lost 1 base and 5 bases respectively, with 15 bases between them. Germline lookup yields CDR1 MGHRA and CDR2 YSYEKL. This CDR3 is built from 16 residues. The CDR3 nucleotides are TGCGCCAGCAGCCAAGTTTTAGCTTTTCGGGACAATGAGCAGTTCTTC. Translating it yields CASSQVLAFRDNEQFF.